The TCR beta chain under discussion was sequenced for a study of T cell changes during pregnancy in multiple sclerosis. Generated by immunoSEQ multiplex PCR, the TCRdb table keeps only in-frame clones and is missing some. The sample shows some 80,000 clones, 94% of them seen only once. This clone was detected only once. In germline, CDR1 is SGHNT, CDR2 YYREEE (reference sequence). The CDR3 loop spans 11 amino acids. V was shortened by 9 bases and J by 11 bases, with 17 bases between the two germline ends. This receptor was taken from a female donor with multiple sclerosis, enrolled in a pregnancy study. The rearrangement joins TRBV5-4 to TRBJ1-1; possibly TRBD1 for D (6 bases). This specimen consisted of CD4+ T cells from peripheral blood mononuclear cells, obtained after pregnancy. Here the CDR3 reads CAIGGGGNAFF. For the CDR3, the DNA is TGTGCCATCGGAGGGGGGGGGAATGCTTTCTTT. The full variable domain, with the rest looked up from reference TRBV5-4 and TRBJ1-1, is ETGVTQSPTHLIKTRGQQVTLRCSSQSGHNTVSWYQQALGQGPQFIFQYYREEENGRGNFPPRFSGLQFPNYSSELNVNALELDDSALYLCAIGGGGNAFFGQGTRLTVV.